This T cell receptor beta chain was captured in a study of T cells in Graves' hyperthyroidism and ophthalmopathy. Overall study findings and caveats: Separating ophthalmopathy from stable hyperthyroidism was achieved by a 13 V-J model.

As to this clonotype: Its antigen is unidentified.

Researchers took RNA transcripts and amplified the TCR beta CDR3 regions from them. HTBI primers were employed in a first-round RT-PCR of the TCR CDR3. TCRdb reprocessed the multiplex PCR reads with MiXCR, giving one entry per CDR3 protein. The data contain about 710,000 distinct CDR3 sequences, 16% of them singletons. Germline V lookup: CDR1 DFQATT, CDR2 SNEGSKA (reference sequence). Trimming stripped 7 bases from V and 4 bases from J, with 22 bases between. This CDR3 has 16 amino acids. The sequence was obtained from a man younger than 30 with Graves' hyperthyroidism. The sequencing input was blood. This rearrangement joins TRBV20-1 to TRBJ2-2; no clear D. CDR3 sequence (DNA): TGCAGTGTTCTAAAAAGGGCTCCGAAGGGCACCGGGGAGCTGTTTTTT. The encoded protein is CSVLKRAPKGTGELFF.